One and the same sample provided the 18 T cell receptor beta chains below, sequenced in a study of OX40 agonist ivuxolimab in advanced cancers. Produced via immunoSEQ multiplex PCR; TCRdb's table is partial and in-frame only. The data hold 55,000 to 80,000 clones, with around 81% observed a single time. Sample: CD4+ or CD8+ T cells sorted from blood, taken in a trial of the OX40 agonist ivuxolimab. The origin of the receptors is an adult with an advanced solid tumor such as melanoma, head and neck, liver or kidney cancer.

This clone occurred a few times. The gene calls are TRBV11-2 and TRBJ2-7; TRBD2 agrees at 8 bases. Germline CDR1 reads SGHAT; CDR2 reads FQNNGV. The CDR3 is made up of 12 amino acids. DNA of the CDR3: TGTGGCCACTGGGGACTAGCCTACGAGCAGTACTTC. Protein: CGHWGLAYEQYF.

This chain connects TRBV9 to TRBJ1-4; 7 bases fit TRBD1. Per the germline V gene, CDR1 is SGDLS and CDR2 is YYNGEE. V lost 0 bases to trimming and J lost 6 bases; unmatched junction nucleotides: 2. This CDR3 contains 14 residues. CDR3 amino acids: CASSVDRGHEKLFF. The DNA of the CDR3 is TGTGCCAGCAGCGTAGATAGGGGGCATGAAAAACTGTTTTTT.

The chain combines TRBV6-6 with TRBJ2-1; D not certain. The CDR3 spans 15 residues. Trimming pared 0 bases from V and 1 base from J, leaving 7 bases between. Germline V lookup: CDR1 MNHNY, CDR2 SVGAGI (reference sequence). The CDR3 reads CASSYSAVSYNEQFF. The CDR3 nucleotides read TGTGCCAGCAGTTACTCGGCAGTTTCCTACAATGAGCAGTTCTTC.

In its sample, this clone was seen a few times. This sequence joins TRBV4-1 and TRBJ2-1, with 8 bases that match TRBD2. The CDR3 covers 14 residues. With 2 bases clipped from V and 9 bases from J, the junction kept 6 bases outside the gene matches. Germline V lookup: CDR1 MGHRA, CDR2 YSYEKL. CDR3 in amino acids: CASSQPGGHVEQFF. Here the CDR3 DNA reads TGCGCCAGCAGCCAACCGGGGGGGCACGTTGAGCAGTTCTTC.

This chain uses TRBV6-5 with TRBJ1-6; 9 nucleotides align to TRBD1. The CDR3 is 15 residues long. V lost 6 bases, J lost 7 bases, and 7 bases stayed unmatched. Germline V gene sequence: CDR1 MNHEY, CDR2 SVGAGI. The CDR3 reads CASRARTGVNSPLHF. CDR3 in DNA: TGTGCCAGCAGAGCCCGGACAGGGGTGAATTCACCCCTCCACTTT.

The rearrangement links TRBV4-3 to TRBJ1-6, with a weak D call TRBD1 (5 bases). Trimming took off 0 bases at V and 14 bases at J, with 20 bases between the two ends. CDR1 LGHNA and CDR2 YSLEER come from the germline V gene. The CDR3 extends over 16 amino acids. CDR3 in DNA: TGCGCCAGCAGCCAAGATGGGGACGGAGCTAGGACGGCCCTCCACTTT. It is translated as CASSQDGDGARTALHF.

This clone was observed a single time. The chain links TRBV5-4 to TRBJ1-2, with a tentative D call TRBD1 (6 bases). Germline V lookup: CDR1 SGHNT, CDR2 YYREEE (reference sequence). The CDR3 loop spans 14 amino acids. V lost 2 bases to trimming and J lost 2 bases, with 10 bases between them. DNA for the CDR3: TGTGCCAGCAGCTTACAGGGTACAAACTATGGCTACACCTTC. Translating it yields CASSLQGTNYGYTF. The variable domain in full, completed from reference TRBV5-4 and TRBJ1-2, reads ETGVTQSPTHLIKTRGQQVTLRCSSQSGHNTVSWYQQALGQGPQFIFQYYREEENGRGNFPPRFSGLQFPNYSSELNVNALELDDSALYLCASSLQGTNYGYTFGSGTRLTVV.

The J gene is TRBJ1-4, the V gene TRBV5-6; perhaps TRBD1 as D (5 bases). The CDR3 sequence is 15 residues long. CDR1 is SGHDT and CDR2 is YYEEEE in the germline V gene. V was cut by 5 bases and J by 5 bases, with 16 bases left in between. CDR3 region: CASSWGFTSNEKLFF. CDR3 in DNA: TGTGCCAGCAGTTGGGGGTTTACCTCGAATGAAAAACTGTTTTTT. The full variable domain, in which reference TRBV5-6 and TRBJ1-4 provide the parts outside the CDR3, is DAGVTQSPTHLIKTRGQQVTLRCSPKSGHDTVSWYQQALGQGPQFIFQYYEEEERQRGNFPDRFSGHQFPNYSSELNVNALLLGDSALYLCASSWGFTSNEKLFFGSGTQLSVL.

J is TRBJ1-2 and V is TRBV6-1; D perhaps matches TRBD1 (5 bases). Trimming pared 2 bases from V and 1 base from J, leaving 14 bases between. Germline values: CDR1 MNHNS, CDR2 SASEGT. The CDR3 contains 16 residues. The CDR3 here is CASSETPQGVNYGYTF. CDR3 in DNA: TGTGCCAGCAGTGAAACCCCCCAGGGAGTTAACTATGGCTACACCTTC.

This chain links TRBV5-4 with TRBJ1-2; D gene unclear. V was cut by 1 base and J by 2 bases, with 12 bases left in between. There are 15 residues in the CDR3. Germline V gene sequence: CDR1 SGHNT, CDR2 YYREEE (reference sequence). The CDR3 here is CASSLSLQANYGYTF. CDR3 nucleotide sequence: TGTGCCAGCAGCTTGAGTCTCCAGGCGAACTATGGCTACACCTTC.

This clone appeared a single time. V gene TRBV5-1 combines with J gene TRBJ1-6; 10 bases match TRBD1. V trimming: 1 base; J trimming: 11 bases; junction bases outside the gene matches: 9. Germline values: CDR1 SGHRS, CDR2 YFSETQ. The length of the CDR3 is 16 residues. CDR3 sequence: CASSLSVDRGFAPLHF. As DNA, the CDR3 is TGCGCCAGCAGCTTGTCCGTGGACAGGGGGTTTGCACCCCTCCACTTT.

The CDR3 DNA reads TGCGCCAGCAGCCAAGCACTTATAGTCTCTGGAAACACCATATATTTT. Its translation: CASSQALIVSGNTIYF. This chain links TRBV4-1 with TRBJ1-3; D is unresolved. This CDR3 contains 16 residues. Trimming took off 1 base at V and 0 bases at J, with 10 bases between the two ends. Germline loops: CDR1 MGHRA, CDR2 YSYEKL.

This sequence joins TRBV30 and TRBJ1-5; the D gene is possibly TRBD1 (6 bases). CDR3 length equals 21 residues. CDR1 and CDR2 from the germline V gene are GTSNPN and SVGIG (reference sequence). V lost 0 bases to trimming and J lost 0 bases, with 27 bases between them. The CDR3 DNA reads as TGTGCCTGGAGTGTCTACCGGACCGGGACAAGGGAAGGTTATAGCAATCAGCCCCAGCATTTT. Amino acid sequence: CAWSVYRTGTREGYSNQPQHF.

This sequence joins TRBV10-1 and TRBJ2-1; D ambiguous. V shed 7 bases and J shed 6 bases, with 19 bases lying between them. The CDR3 length is 15 residues. CDR1 is WNHNN, CDR2 SYGVQD, per germline (reference sequence). The CDR3 loop reads CASTPDGHPINEQFF. For the CDR3, the DNA is TGCGCCAGCACCCCCGACGGGCATCCGATCAATGAGCAGTTCTTC.

This chain joins TRBV5-4 and TRBJ2-6; 8 nucleotides align to TRBD1. The V and J ends lost 1 base and 3 bases, in that order; junction bases with no gene match: 6. Germline V gene lookup returns CDR1 SGHNT and CDR2 YYREEE (reference sequence). The CDR3 length is 17 residues. The CDR3 is CASSLLQGGLGANVLTF. The CDR3 DNA sequence: TGTGCCAGCAGCTTGCTACAGGGGGGCCTTGGGGCCAACGTCCTGACTTTC.

This sequence joins TRBV5-4 and TRBJ2-1; TRBD1 matches at 9 bases. J gave up 10 bases and V 3 bases, and 8 bases lay outside the gene matches. CDR1 and CDR2 (germline): SGHNT, YYREEE (reference sequence). This CDR3 is built from 14 residues. CDR3 nucleotide sequence: TGTGCCAGCAGCTCGGGACAGGGCGGTCGAGAGCAGTTCTTC. The encoded protein is CASSSGQGGREQFF. The variable domain in full, completed from reference TRBV5-4 and TRBJ2-1, reads ETGVTQSPTHLIKTRGQQVTLRCSSQSGHNTVSWYQQALGQGPQFIFQYYREEENGRGNFPPRFSGLQFPNYSSELNVNALELDDSALYLCASSSGQGGREQFFGPGTRLTVL.

V is TRBV19 and J is TRBJ2-1; D ambiguous. From germline, CDR1 is LNHDA and CDR2 SQIVND (reference sequence). The V and J ends lost 5 bases and 0 bases respectively, with 14 bases between them. This CDR3 spans 16 amino acids. The CDR3: CASSPRSASSYNEQFF. The CDR3 nucleotides are TGTGCCAGTAGTCCCCGATCGGCAAGCTCCTACAATGAGCAGTTCTTC.

This chain uses TRBV9 with TRBJ1-4; D is undetermined. This CDR3 is built from 15 residues. The V end lost 0 bases, the J end lost 7 bases, and 13 bases lay between the germline ends. Per the germline V gene, CDR1 is SGDLS and CDR2 is YYNGEE. The CDR3 here is CASSVGSAAREKLFF. For the CDR3, the DNA is TGTGCCAGCAGCGTAGGGTCCGCAGCGCGTGAAAAACTGTTTTTT.